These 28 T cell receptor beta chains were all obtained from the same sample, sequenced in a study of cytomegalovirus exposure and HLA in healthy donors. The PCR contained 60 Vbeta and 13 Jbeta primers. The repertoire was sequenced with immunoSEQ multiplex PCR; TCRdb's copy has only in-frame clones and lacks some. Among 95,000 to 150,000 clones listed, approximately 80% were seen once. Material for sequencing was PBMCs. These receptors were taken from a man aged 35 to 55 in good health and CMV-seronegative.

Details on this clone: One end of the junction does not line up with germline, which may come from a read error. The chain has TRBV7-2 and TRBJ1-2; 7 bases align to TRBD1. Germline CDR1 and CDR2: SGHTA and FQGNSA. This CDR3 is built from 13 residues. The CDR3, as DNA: TGTGCCAGCAGCTTCCACGACAGGACAGGCGAAGTCTTC. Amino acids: CASSFHDRTGEVF.

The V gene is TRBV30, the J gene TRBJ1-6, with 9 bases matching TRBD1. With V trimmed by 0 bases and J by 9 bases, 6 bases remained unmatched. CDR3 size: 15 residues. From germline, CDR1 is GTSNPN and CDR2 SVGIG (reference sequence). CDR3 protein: CAWSVLRTGVSPLHF. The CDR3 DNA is TGTGCCTGGAGTGTACTCCGGACAGGGGTTTCACCCCTCCACTTT.

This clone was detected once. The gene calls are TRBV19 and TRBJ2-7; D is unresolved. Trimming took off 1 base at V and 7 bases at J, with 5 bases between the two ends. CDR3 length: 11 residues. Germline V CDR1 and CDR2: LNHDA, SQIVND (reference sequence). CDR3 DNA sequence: TGTGCCAGTAGTATAGTGAGTGAGCAGTACTTC. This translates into CASSIVSEQYF.

CDR3 nucleotides: TGTGCCAGCAGCTGGCGTCGGAGGGCCACCTACAATGAGCAGTTCTTC. It encodes CASSWRRRATYNEQFF. The chain recombines TRBV7-8 with TRBJ2-1, with D possibly TRBD2 on 6 matching bases. The V gene lost 4 bases and the J gene lost 2 bases, with 15 bases spanning the gap. The CDR3 totals 16 residues. Germline V gives CDR1 SGHVS, CDR2 FQNEAQ.

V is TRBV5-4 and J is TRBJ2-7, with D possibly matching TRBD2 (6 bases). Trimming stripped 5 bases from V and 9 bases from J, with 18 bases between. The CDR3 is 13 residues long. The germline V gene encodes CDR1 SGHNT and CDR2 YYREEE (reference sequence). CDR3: CASSTPGSGMQYF. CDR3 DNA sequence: TGTGCCAGCAGTACCCCGGGTAGCGGTATGCAGTACTTC.

The CDR3 coding sequence is TGTGCCCGCGCTGTGCCTCCAAACTATGGCTACACCTTC. This gives the protein CARAVPPNYGYTF. The chain carries TRBV30 and TRBJ1-2; D is unclear. The CDR3 contains 13 residues. V gave up 8 bases and J gave up 2 bases, with 15 bases separating them. Germline V lookup: CDR1 GTSNPN, CDR2 SVGIG (reference sequence).

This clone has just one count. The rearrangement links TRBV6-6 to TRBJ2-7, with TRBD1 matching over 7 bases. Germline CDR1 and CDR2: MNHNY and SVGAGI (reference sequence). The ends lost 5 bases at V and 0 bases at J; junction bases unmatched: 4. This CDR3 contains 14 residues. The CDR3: CASSQTGISYEQYF. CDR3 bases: TGTGCCAGCAGTCAGACAGGGATCTCCTACGAGCAGTACTTC.

CDR3 sequence (DNA): TGTGCCAGCAGTTTACCGGGACAGGGAAGGGGCACCGGGGAGCTGTTTTTT. The encoded protein is CASSLPGQGRGTGELFF. The V gene is TRBV27, the J gene TRBJ2-2, with TRBD1 matching over 9 bases. V was clipped by 2 bases and J by 4 bases; unmatched bases: 8. From germline, CDR1 is MNHEY and CDR2 SMNVEV (reference sequence). CDR3 length equals 17 residues.

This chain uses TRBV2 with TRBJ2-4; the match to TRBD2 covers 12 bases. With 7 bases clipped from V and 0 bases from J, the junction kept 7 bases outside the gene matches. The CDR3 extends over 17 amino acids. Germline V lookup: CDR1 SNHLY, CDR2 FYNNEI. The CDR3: CASTGTSGSIAKNIQYF. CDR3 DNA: TGTGCCAGCACCGGGACTAGCGGGTCTATAGCCAAAAACATTCAGTACTTC.

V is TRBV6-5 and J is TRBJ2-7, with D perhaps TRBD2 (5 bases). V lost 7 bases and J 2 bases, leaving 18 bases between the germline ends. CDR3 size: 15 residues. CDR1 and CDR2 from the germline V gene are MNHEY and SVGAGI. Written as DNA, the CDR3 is TGTGCCAGCAAACTGGACTTTTACGGGACCTACGAGCAGTACTTC. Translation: CASKLDFYGTYEQYF.

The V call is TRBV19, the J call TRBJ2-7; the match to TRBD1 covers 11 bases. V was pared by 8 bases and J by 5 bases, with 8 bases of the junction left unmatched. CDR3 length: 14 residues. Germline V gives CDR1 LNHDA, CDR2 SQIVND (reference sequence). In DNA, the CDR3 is TGTGCCAGTGCGGACAGGGGGCGCGCGGACGAGCAGTACTTC. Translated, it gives CASADRGRADEQYF.

CDR3 sequence reads: CASSVVAGYGYTF. CDR3 nucleotide sequence: TGTGCCAGCAGCGTAGTTGCAGGTTATGGCTACACCTTC. The rearrangement joins TRBV9 to TRBJ1-2; no clear D gene. The CDR3 loop spans 13 amino acids. Germline lookup yields CDR1 SGDLS and CDR2 YYNGEE. V was shortened by 0 bases and J by 5 bases, with 8 bases between the two germline ends.

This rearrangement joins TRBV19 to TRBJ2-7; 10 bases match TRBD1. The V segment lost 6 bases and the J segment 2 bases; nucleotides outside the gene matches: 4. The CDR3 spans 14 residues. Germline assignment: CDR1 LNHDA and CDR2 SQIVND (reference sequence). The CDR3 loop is CASSTGTGAYEQYF. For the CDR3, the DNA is TGTGCCAGTAGCACCGGGACAGGGGCCTACGAGCAGTACTTC.

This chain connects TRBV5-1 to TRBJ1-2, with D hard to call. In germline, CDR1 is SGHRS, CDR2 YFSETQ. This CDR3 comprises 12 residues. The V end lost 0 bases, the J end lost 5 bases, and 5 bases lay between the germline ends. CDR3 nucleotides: TGCGCCAGCAGCTTGGACAGTTATGGCTACACCTTC. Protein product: CASSLDSYGYTF.

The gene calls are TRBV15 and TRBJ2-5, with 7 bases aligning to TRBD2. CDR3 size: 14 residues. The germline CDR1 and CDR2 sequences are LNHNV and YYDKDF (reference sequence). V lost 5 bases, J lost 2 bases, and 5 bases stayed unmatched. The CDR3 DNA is TGTGCCACCAGCTTCGGGGGGTCTCAAGAGACCCAGTACTTC. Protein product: CATSFGGSQETQYF.

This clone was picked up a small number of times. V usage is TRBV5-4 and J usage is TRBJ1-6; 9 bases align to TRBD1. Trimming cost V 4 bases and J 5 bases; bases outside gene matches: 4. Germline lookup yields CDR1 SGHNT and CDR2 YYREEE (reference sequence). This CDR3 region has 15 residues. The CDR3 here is CASSKRTGDNSPLHF. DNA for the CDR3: TGTGCCAGCAGCAAACGGACAGGGGATAATTCACCCCTCCACTTT. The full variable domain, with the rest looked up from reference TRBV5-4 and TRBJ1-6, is ETGVTQSPTHLIKTRGQQVTLRCSSQSGHNTVSWYQQALGQGPQFIFQYYREEENGRGNFPPRFSGLQFPNYSSELNVNALELDDSALYLCASSKRTGDNSPLHFGNGTRLTVT.

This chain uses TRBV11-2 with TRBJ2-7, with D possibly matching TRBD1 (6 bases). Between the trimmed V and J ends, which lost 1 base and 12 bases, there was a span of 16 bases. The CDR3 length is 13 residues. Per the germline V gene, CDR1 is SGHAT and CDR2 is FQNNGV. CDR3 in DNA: TGTGCCAGCAGCTTAGTGGGACACCCGAGATCGTACTTC. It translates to CASSLVGHPRSYF.

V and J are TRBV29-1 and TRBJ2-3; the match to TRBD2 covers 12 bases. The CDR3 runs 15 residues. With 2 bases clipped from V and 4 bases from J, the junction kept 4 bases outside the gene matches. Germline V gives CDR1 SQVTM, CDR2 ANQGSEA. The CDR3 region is CSVELLAGGADTQYF. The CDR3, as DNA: TGCAGCGTTGAACTACTAGCGGGAGGCGCAGATACGCAGTATTTT.

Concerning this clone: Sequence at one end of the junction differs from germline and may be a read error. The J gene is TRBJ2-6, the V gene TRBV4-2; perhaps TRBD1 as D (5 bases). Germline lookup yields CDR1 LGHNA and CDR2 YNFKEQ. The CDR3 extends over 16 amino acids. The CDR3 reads CASSQAVGSGANGLTF. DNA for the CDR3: TGTGCCAGCAGCCAAGCTGTGGGCTCTGGGGCCAACGGCCTGACTTTC.

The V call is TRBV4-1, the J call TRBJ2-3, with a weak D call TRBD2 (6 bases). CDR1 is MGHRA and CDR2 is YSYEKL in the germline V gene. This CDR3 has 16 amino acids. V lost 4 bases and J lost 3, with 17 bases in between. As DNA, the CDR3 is TGCGCCAGCAGCCCTCGGGCTAGCGTGTTGACAGATACGCAGTATTTT. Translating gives CASSPRASVLTDTQYF.

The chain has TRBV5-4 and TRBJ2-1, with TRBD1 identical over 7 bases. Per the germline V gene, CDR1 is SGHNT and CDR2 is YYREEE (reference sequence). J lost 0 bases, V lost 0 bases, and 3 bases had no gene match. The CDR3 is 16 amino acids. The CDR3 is CASSLEGQSSYNEQFF. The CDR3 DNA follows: TGTGCCAGCAGCTTGGAGGGACAGAGCTCCTACAATGAGCAGTTCTTC.

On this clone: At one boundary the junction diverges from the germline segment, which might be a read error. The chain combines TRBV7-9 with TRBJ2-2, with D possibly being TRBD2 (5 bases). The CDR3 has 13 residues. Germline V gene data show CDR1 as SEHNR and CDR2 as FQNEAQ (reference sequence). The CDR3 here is CASSSTEAGEPFF. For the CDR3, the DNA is TGTGCCAGCAGCTCAACAGAAGCCGGGGAGCCGTTTTTT.

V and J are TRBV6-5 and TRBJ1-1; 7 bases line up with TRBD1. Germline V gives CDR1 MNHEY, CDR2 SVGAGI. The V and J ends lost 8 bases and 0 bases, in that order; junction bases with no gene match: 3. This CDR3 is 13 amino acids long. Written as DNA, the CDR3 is TGTGCCAGCCGGACAGGAGTGAACACTGAAGCTTTCTTT. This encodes CASRTGVNTEAFF.

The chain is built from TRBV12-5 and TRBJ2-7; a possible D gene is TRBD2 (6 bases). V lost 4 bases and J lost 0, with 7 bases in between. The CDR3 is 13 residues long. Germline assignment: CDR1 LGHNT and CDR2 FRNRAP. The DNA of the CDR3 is TGTGCTAGTGGTTGGGACTTCTCCTACGAGCAGTACTTC. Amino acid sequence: CASGWDFSYEQYF.

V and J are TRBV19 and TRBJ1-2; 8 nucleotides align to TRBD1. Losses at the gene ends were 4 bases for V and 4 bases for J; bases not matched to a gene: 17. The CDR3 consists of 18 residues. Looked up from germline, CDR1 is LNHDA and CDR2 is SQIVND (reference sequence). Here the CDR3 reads CASSSQGQGGRTLYGYTF. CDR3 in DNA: TGTGCCAGTAGTAGCCAAGGACAGGGTGGGCGGACGCTCTATGGCTACACCTTC.

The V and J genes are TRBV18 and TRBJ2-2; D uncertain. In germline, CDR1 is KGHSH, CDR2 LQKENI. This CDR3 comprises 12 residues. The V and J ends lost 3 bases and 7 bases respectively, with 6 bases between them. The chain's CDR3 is CASSPPVGELFF. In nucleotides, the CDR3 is TGTGCCAGCTCACCTCCGGTCGGGGAGCTGTTTTTT.

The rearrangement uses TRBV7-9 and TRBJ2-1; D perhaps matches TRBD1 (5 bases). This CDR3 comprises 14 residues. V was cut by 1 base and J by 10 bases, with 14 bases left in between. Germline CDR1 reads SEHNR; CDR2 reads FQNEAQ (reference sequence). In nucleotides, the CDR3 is TGTGCCAGCAGCTTAGTTAGGAAAAGGGGCGAGCAGTTCTTC. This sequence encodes CASSLVRKRGEQFF.

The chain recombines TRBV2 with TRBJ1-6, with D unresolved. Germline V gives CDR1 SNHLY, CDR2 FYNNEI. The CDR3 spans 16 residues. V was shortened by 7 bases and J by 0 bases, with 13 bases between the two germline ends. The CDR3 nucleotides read TGTGCCAGCATTAGGTGGTGGAGCTCCTATAATTCACCCCTCCACTTT. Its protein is CASIRWWSSYNSPLHF.